This T cell receptor (beta chain) was recovered during a study of T cells in Graves' hyperthyroidism and ophthalmopathy. Researchers defined stable Graves' hyperthyroidism as no ophthalmopathy progression within 18 months. Regarding the study as a whole: Ophthalmopathy onset followed model prediction by a median around 6.6 months.

Remarks on this clonotype: Its cognate antigen is unknown. A read error may account for a junction end that differs from germline.

Amplified TCR beta CDR3 regions came from RNA transcripts. In the first-round RT-PCR of the TCR CDR3, the HTBI primer set was used. One entry per CDR3 protein, called by TCRdb with MiXCR from the multiplex PCR reads. Of about 840,000 distinct CDR3 sequences in the sample, 38% were seen once. The specimen was blood. This receptor was obtained from a man between 18 and 35 years old with Graves' hyperthyroidism.

CDR3 residues: CASSQDGGEGETQYF. The DNA for the CDR3 is TGCGCCAGCAGCCAAGATGGAGGGGAGGGGGAGACCCAGTACTTC. The J gene is TRBJ2-5, the V gene TRBV7-3, with TRBD2 identical over 7 bases. In germline, CDR1 is SGHTA, CDR2 FQGTGA. The CDR3 length is 15 residues.